The 9 T cell receptor beta chains listed next were all sequenced from one sample in a study of blood T cell repertoires in COVID-19. The protocol was immunoSEQ multiplex PCR, while the TCRdb copy is restricted to in-frame clones and leaves out a portion. This sample has 430,000 or so clones; around nine tenths occur once, and the top ten carry about 1.5%. Sequencing used PBMCs or T cells enriched from blood (not recorded which). These TCRs come from a woman aged 18 to 35 who had been exposed to COVID-19.

The chain links TRBV11-2 to TRBJ1-6; D remains ambiguous. Germline CDR1 and CDR2: SGHAT and FQNNGV. This CDR3 contains 18 residues. Trimming stripped 3 bases from V and 0 bases from J, with 15 bases between. The CDR3 reads CASSFYPVVSSYNSPLHF. CDR3 DNA sequence: TGTGCCAGCAGCTTCTACCCCGTCGTGAGCTCCTATAATTCACCCCTCCACTTT.

On this clone: The same CDR3 arises from other DNA sequences in this sample as well. The genes are TRBV28 and TRBJ1-5, with D tentatively TRBD1 (5 bases). Germline V gives CDR1 MDHEN, CDR2 SYDVKM. V lost 5 bases and J 0 bases, leaving 11 bases between the germline ends. The CDR3 consists of 15 residues. Written as DNA, the CDR3 is TGTGCCAGCAGTCTGACAGTCTATAGCAATCAGCCCCAGCATTTT. Its translation is CASSLTVYSNQPQHF. Variable domain in full (rest from reference TRBV28 and TRBJ1-5): DVKVTQSSRYLVKRTGEKVFLECVQDMDHENMFWYRQDPGLGLRLIYFSYDVKMKEKGDIPEGYSVSREKKERFSLILESASTNQTSMYLCASSLTVYSNQPQHFGDGTRLSIL.

This chain uses TRBV7-9 with TRBJ2-2; D may be TRBD1 (7 bases). Trimming cost V 5 bases and J 9 bases, with 10 bases left between them. Germline-derived CDR1 and CDR2 are SEHNR and FQNEAQ (reference sequence). The CDR3 is 12 residues long. In DNA, the CDR3 is TGTGCCAGCAGCCAGGGGGGCTGGGAGCTGTTTTTT. Protein: CASSQGGWELFF. The complete variable domain, with remaining parts taken from reference TRBV7-9 and TRBJ2-2, reads DTGVSQNPRHKITKRGQNVTFRCDPISEHNRLYWYRQTLGQGPEFLTYFQNEAQLEKSRLLSDRFSAERPKGSFSTLEIQRTEQGDSAMYLCASSQGGWELFFGEGSRLTVL.

CDR3 residues: CASSLTDRGETQYF. The DNA of the CDR3 is TGCGCCAGCAGCTTGACCGACAGGGGAGAGACCCAGTACTTC. The chain employs TRBV5-1 and TRBJ2-5; 8 bases are shared with TRBD1. Germline-derived CDR1 and CDR2 are SGHRS and YFSETQ. The CDR3 has 14 residues. The ends lost 1 base at V and 4 bases at J; junction bases unmatched: 3.

The CDR3 DNA follows: TGCGCCAGCAGCCAAGAAGTAGGGACAGGGCTTAATTCACCCCTCCACTTT. Translated, it gives CASSQEVGTGLNSPLHF. This chain uses TRBV4-1 with TRBJ1-6, with TRBD1 identical over 9 bases. Looked up from germline, CDR1 is MGHRA and CDR2 is YSYEKL. CDR3 length: 17 amino acids. J lost 6 bases, V lost 0 bases, and 6 bases had no gene match.

The chain uses TRBV20-1 and TRBJ1-6, with 10 bases fitting TRBD1. Per the germline V gene, CDR1 is DFQATT and CDR2 is SNEGSKA (reference sequence). J lost 8 bases, V lost 3 bases, and 7 bases had no gene match. The CDR3 sequence is 15 residues long. CDR3 DNA sequence: TGCAGTGCTAGTCGGGACAGGGGTTTCGATTCACCCCTCCACTTT. Residues: CSASRDRGFDSPLHF.

In DNA, the CDR3 is TGTGCCAGCAGCCCCGGCACGGGAGGCACAGATACGCAGTATTTT. It specifies CASSPGTGGTDTQYF. V is TRBV7-6 and J is TRBJ2-3, with D tentatively TRBD2 (6 bases). The V end was cut by 5 bases, the J end by 1 base, with 13 bases between. Germline CDR1 SGHVS, CDR2 FNYEAQ. This CDR3 has 15 amino acids.

The sample holds many counts of this clone. The chain combines TRBV6-4 with TRBJ2-3; 12 nucleotides align to TRBD2. CDR1 MRHNA and CDR2 SNTAGT come from the germline V gene. The CDR3 is 16 residues long. The J segment lost 8 bases and the V segment lost 4 bases, leaving 10 bases of the junction unmatched. CDR3 nucleotides: TGTGCCAGCAGTGCGACTAGCGGGAGTGGGGGCGGTACGCAGTATTTT. Amino acids: CASSATSGSGGGTQYF.

The genes are TRBV3-1 (or the pseudogene TRBV3-2) and TRBJ2-1, with TRBD2 matching 12 bases. V dropped 2 bases and J dropped 9; count of bases not matched to a gene: 8. Germline V CDR1 and CDR2: LGHDT, YNNKEL (reference sequence). The CDR3 runs to 16 residues. Written as DNA, the CDR3 is TGTGCCAGCAGCCAAAGGACTAGCGGGAAAAGAAGTGAGCAGTTCTTC. Residues: CASSQRTSGKRSEQFF.